This T cell receptor (beta chain) was recorded in a study of cytomegalovirus exposure and HLA in healthy donors. PCR was performed using 60 Vbeta and 13 Jbeta primers. The table came from immunoSEQ multiplex PCR; TCRdb's copy has only in-frame clones and leaves some out. This sample's clone table lists 60,000 to 90,000 clones. Trimming took 3 bases from V and 7 from J; bases not matched to a gene: 5. The germline V gene has CDR1 MNHEY and CDR2 SMNVEV (reference sequence). The CDR3 totals 13 residues. The source of this sequence is a woman aged 40 to 50 in good health and CMV-seropositive. The material sequenced was PBMCs. V usage is TRBV27 and J usage is TRBJ1-1, with 7 nucleotides matching TRBD1. CDR3 in DNA: TGTGCCAGCAGTTTCCATGGGACAGTTGAAGCTTTCTTT. Translating gives CASSFHGTVEAFF.